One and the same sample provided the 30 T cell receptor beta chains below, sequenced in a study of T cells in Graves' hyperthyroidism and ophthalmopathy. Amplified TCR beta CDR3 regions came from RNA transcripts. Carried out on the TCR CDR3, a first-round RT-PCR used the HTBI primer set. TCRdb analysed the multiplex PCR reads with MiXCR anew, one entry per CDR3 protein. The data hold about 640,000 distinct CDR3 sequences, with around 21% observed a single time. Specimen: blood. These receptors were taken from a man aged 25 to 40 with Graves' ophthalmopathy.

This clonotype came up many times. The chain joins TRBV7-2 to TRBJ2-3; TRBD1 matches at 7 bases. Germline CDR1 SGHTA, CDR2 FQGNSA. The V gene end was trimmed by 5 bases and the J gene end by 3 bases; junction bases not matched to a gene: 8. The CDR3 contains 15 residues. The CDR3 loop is CASSERGPGTDTQYF. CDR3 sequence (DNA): TGTGCCAGCAGCGAAAGGGGGCCGGGGACAGATACGCAGTATTTT.

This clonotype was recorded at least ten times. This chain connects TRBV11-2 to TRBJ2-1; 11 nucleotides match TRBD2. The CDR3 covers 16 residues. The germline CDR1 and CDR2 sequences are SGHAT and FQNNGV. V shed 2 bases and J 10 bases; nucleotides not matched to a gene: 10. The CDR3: CASSLTTSGMRNEQFF. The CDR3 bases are TGTGCCAGCAGCTTAACGACTAGCGGGATGCGTAACGAGCAGTTCTTC.

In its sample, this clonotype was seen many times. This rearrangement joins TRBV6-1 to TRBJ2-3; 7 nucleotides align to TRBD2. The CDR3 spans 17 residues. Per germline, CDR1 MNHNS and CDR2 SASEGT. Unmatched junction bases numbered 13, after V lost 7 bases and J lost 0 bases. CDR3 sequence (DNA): TGTGCCAGCACGGAGGCGGGGGTTCCCCCTAGCACAGATACGCAGTATTTT. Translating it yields CASTEAGVPPSTDTQYF.

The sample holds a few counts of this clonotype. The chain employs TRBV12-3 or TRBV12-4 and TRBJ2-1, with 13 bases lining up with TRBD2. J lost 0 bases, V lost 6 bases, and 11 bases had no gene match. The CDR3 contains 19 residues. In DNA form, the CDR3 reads TGTGCCAGCAGAGGACTAGCGGGAGCAACCTTGAGCTCCTACAATGAGCAGTTCTTC. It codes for CASRGLAGATLSSYNEQFF.

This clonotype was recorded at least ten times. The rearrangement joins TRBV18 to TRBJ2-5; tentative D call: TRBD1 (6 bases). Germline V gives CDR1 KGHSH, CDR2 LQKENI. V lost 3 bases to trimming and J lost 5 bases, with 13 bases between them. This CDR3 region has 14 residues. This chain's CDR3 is CASSPATGHETQYF. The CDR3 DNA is TGTGCCAGCTCACCCGCCACAGGGCATGAGACCCAGTACTTC.

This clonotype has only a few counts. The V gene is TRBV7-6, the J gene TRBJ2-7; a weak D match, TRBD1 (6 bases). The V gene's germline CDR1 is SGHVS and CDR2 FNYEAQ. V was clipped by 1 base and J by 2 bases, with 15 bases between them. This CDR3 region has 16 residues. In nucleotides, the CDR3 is TGTGCCAGCAGCTTAGAGGCCAGGGGCACGGCCTACGAGCAGTACTTC. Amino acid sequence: CASSLEARGTAYEQYF.

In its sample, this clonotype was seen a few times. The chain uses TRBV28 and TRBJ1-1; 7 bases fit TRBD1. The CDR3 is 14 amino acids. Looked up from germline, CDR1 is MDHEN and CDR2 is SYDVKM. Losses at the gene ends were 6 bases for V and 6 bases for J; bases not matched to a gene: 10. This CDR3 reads CASSPLRGASEAFF. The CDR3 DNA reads TGTGCCAGCAGCCCCCTCAGGGGGGCTTCTGAAGCTTTCTTT.

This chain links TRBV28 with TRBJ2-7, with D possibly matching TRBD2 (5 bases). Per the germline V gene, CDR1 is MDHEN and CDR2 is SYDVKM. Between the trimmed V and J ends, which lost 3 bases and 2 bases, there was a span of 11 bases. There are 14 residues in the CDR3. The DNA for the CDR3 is TGTGCCAGCAGTTTCGGGGTCAGAACCTACGAGCAGTACTTC. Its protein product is CASSFGVRTYEQYF.

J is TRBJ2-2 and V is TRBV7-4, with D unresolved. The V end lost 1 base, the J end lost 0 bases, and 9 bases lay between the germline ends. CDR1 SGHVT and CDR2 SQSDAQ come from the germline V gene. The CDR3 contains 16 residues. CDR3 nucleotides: TGTGCCAGCAGCTTAGGTAGCAGTCCGAACACCGGGGAGCTGTTTTTT. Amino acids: CASSLGSSPNTGELFF.

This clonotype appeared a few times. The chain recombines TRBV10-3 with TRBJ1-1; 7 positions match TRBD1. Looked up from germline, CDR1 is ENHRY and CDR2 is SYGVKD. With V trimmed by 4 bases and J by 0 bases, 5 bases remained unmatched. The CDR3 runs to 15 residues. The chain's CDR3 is CAISVTGDLNTEAFF. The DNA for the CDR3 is TGTGCCATCAGTGTAACAGGGGATCTGAACACTGAAGCTTTCTTT.

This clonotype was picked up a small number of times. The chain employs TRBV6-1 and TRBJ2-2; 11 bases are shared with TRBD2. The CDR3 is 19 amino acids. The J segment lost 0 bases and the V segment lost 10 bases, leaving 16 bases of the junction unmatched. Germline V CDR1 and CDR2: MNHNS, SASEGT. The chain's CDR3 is CAIPRRGLADTANTGELFF. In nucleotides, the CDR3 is TGTGCCATCCCTCGCCGGGGACTAGCGGATACCGCGAACACCGGGGAGCTGTTTTTT.

The DNA for the CDR3 is TGTGCCAGCAGTATAAGGACAGACTGGAGCTCCTACGAGCAGTACTTC. Amino acids: CASSIRTDWSSYEQYF. The chain employs TRBV28 and TRBJ2-7; possible D gene TRBD1, 6 bases. This CDR3 region has 16 residues. The V and J ends lost 5 bases and 0 bases respectively, with 17 bases between them. Germline CDR1 reads MDHEN; CDR2 reads SYDVKM.

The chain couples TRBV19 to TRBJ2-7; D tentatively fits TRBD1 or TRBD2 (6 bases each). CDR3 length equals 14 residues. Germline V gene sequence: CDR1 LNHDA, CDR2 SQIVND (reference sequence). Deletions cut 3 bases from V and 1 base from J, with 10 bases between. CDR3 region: CASSIRGQSYEQYF. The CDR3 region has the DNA TGTGCCAGTAGTATCCGGGGGCAGTCCTACGAGCAGTACTTC.

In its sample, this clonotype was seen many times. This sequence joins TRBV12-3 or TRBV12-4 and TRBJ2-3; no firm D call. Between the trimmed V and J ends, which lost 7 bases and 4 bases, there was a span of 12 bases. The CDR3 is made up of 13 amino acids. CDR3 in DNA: TGTGCCAGCAAGCTGCATCTTGCAGATACGCAGTATTTT. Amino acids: CASKLHLADTQYF.

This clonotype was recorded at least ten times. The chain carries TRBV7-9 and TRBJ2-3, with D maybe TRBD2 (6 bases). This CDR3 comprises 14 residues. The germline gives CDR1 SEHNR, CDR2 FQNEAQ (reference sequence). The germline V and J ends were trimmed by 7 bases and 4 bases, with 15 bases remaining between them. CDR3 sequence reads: CASTSGGGSDTQYF. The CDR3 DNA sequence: TGTGCCAGCACCTCCGGTGGGGGGTCAGATACGCAGTATTTT.

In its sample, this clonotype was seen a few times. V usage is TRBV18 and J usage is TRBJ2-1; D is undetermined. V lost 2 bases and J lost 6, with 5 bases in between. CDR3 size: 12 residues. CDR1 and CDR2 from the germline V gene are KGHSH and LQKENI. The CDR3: CASSPRVNEQFF. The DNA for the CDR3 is TGTGCCAGCTCACCAAGGGTCAATGAGCAGTTCTTC. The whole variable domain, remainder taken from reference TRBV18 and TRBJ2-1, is NAGVMQNPRHLVRRRGQEARLRCSPMKGHSHVYWYRQLPEEGLKFMVYLQKENIIDESGMPKERFSAEFPKEGPSILRIQQVVRGDSAAYFCASSPRVNEQFFGPGTRLTVL.

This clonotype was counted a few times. CDR3 sequence: CASSQTSLHEQFF. Written as DNA, the CDR3 is TGTGCCAGCTCACAGACTAGTTTACATGAGCAGTTCTTC. This rearrangement joins TRBV18 to TRBJ2-1, with TRBD2 as a possible D gene (6 bases). The V gene's germline CDR1 is KGHSH and CDR2 LQKENI. The CDR3 has 13 amino acids. Trimming pared 4 bases from V and 8 bases from J, leaving 12 bases between.

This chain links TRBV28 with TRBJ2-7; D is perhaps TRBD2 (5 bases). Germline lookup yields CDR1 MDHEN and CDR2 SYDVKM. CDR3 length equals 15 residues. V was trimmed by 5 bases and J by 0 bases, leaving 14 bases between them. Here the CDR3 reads CASSQRRESSYEQYF. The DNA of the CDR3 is TGTGCCAGCAGTCAACGACGGGAAAGCTCCTACGAGCAGTACTTC.

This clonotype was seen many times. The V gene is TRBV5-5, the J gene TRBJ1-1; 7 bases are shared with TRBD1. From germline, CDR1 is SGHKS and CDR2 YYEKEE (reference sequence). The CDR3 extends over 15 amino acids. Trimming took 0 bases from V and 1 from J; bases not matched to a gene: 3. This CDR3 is CASSLAGGWNTEAFF. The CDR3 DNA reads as TGTGCCAGCAGCTTGGCAGGGGGTTGGAACACTGAAGCTTTCTTT.

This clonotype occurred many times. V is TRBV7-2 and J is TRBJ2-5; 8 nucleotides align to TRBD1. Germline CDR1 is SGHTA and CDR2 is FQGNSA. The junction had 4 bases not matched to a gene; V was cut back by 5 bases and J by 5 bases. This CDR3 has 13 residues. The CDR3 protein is CASSQTGVETQYF. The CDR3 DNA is TGTGCCAGCAGCCAGACAGGGGTCGAGACCCAGTACTTC.

CDR3 sequence reads: CASSSSPLAAGEAFF. The CDR3 region has the DNA TGTGCCAGCAGCTCCTCCCCGTTGGCAGCGGGTGAAGCTTTCTTT. The chain couples TRBV7-3 to TRBJ1-1, with D unclear. Germline V CDR1 and CDR2: SGHTA, FQGTGA. The CDR3 consists of 15 residues. Between the trimmed V and J ends, which lost 4 bases and 7 bases, there was a span of 19 bases.

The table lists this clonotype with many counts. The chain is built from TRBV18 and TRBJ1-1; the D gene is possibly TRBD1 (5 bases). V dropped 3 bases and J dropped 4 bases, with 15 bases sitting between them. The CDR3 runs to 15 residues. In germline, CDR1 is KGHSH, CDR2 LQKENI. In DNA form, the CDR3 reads TGTGCCAGCTCACCCTATCGGGGGGATGGCACTGAAGCTTTCTTT. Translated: CASSPYRGDGTEAFF.

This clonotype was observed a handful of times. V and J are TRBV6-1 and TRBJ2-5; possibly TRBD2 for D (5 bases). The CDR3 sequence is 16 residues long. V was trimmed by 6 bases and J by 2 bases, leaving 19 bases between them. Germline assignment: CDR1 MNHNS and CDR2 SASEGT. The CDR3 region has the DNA TGTGCCAGCAGAGTTTCACTTGGACTGGAACAAGAGACCCAGTACTTC. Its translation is CASRVSLGLEQETQYF.

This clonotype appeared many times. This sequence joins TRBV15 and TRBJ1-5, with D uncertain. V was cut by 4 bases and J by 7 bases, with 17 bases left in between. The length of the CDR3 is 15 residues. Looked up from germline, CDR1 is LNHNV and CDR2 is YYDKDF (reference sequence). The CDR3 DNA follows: TGTGCCACCAGCACCTTCGAGAGGCCCCTCCAGCCCCAGCATTTT. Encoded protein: CATSTFERPLQPQHF. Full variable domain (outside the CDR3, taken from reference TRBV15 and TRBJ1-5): DAMVIQNPRYQVTQFGKPVTLSCSQTLNHNVMYWYQQKSSQAPKLLFHYYDKDFNNEADTPDNFQSRRPNTSFCFLDIRSPGLGDTAMYLCATSTFERPLQPQHFGDGTRLSIL.

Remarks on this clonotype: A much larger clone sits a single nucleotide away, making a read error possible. The CDR3 region is CATGPGQGSHNEQFF. CDR3 DNA: TGTGCCACCGGGCCGGGACAGGGGTCCCACAATGAGCAGTTCTTC. The genes are TRBV11-1 and TRBJ2-1; 10 nucleotides line up with TRBD1. J lost 5 bases, V lost 10 bases, and 11 bases had no gene match. This CDR3 is built from 15 residues. CDR1 and CDR2 from the germline V gene are SGHAT and FQDESV (reference sequence).

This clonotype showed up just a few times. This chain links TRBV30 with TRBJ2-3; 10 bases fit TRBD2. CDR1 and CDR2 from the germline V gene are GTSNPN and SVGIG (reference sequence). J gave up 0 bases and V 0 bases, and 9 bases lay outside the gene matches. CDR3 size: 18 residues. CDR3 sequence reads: CAWSVGTSDRGSTDTQYF. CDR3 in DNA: TGTGCCTGGAGTGTAGGGACTAGCGACCGGGGGAGCACAGATACGCAGTATTTT.

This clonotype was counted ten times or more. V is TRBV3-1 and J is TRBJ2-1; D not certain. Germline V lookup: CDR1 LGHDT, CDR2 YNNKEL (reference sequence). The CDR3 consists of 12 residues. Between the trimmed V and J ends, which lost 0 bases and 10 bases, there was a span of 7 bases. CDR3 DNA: TGTGCCAGCAGCCAAGATCGGTCGGAGCAGTTCTTC. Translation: CASSQDRSEQFF.

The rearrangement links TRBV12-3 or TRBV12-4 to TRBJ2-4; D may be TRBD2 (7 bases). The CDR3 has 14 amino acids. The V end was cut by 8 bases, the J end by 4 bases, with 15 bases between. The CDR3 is CASGGGATKNIQYF. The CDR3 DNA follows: TGTGCCAGCGGGGGGGGCGCGACTAAAAACATTCAGTACTTC.

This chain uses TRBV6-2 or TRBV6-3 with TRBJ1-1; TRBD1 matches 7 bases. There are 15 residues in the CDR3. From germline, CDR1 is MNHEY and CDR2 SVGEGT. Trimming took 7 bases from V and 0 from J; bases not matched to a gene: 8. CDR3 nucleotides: TGTGCCAGCACCGGCGTAGGGGGCTTGAACACTGAAGCTTTCTTT. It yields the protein CASTGVGGLNTEAFF.

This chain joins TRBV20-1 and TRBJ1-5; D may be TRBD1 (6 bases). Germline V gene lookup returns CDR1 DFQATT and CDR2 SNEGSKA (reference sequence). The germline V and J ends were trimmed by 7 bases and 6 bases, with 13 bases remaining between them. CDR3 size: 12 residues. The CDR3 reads CSVRGGVQPQHF. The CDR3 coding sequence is TGCAGTGTCAGAGGGGGGGTTCAGCCCCAGCATTTT.